Only a few counts were recorded for the clone carrying this T cell receptor (beta chain). Its antigen remains unidentified. This specimen comes from a study of T cell repertoires in cytomegalovirus infection. Study context: As its CMV epitopes, the study selected recently identified HLA-C-restricted and well-studied HLA-B-restricted targets. Carrying CMV and the relevant HLA type showed in public TCR beta signatures. Findings and caveats of the study: Summed frequency of shared TCR beta families picked out CMV carriers who also had the relevant HLA. There were HLA-C-restricted CMV-specific TCR beta clonotypes dominating the ex vivo response.

The germline V gene has CDR1 WSHSY and CDR2 SAAADI. CDR3 length equals 13 residues. V was cut by 0 bases and J by 6 bases, with 9 bases left in between. TCRdb itself ran the reads through MiXCR, one entry per CDR3 protein. The sample carries roughly 80,000 distinct CDR3 sequences, about 24% recorded once. This sequence joins TRBV10-2 and TRBJ2-7; D remains ambiguous. Source: CD8+ T cells from cultured PBMCs, taken from culture after CMV antigen stimulation. This clonotype was sampled from a human donor in good health (CMV status not recorded). Some clones in this sample may be carry-over from other donors' samples. CDR3 nucleotide sequence: TGCGCCAGCAGTGAGTCGAAACCCCTCGAGCAGTACTTC. Encoded protein: CASSESKPLEQYF.